The present entry profiles one TCR beta chain with its context. These data belong to a study of blood T cell repertoires in COVID-19. Looking at the study overall: The samples span acute and convalescent COVID-19 from the United States, Italy and Spain. Nucleic acid was either cDNA or gDNA, and it came from T cells, B-cell-depleted T cells, or PBMCs.

Authors' analysis steps: For nucleated cells, counts were estimated from reference gene primer amplification. Assay: immunoSEQ multiplex PCR; the TCRdb copy retains only in-frame clones and omits some. The V and J calls and the clone size are those of that table, but D and trimming were determined from the DNA. Of about 180,000 clones listed, around 86% are singletons. The germline V gene encodes CDR1 SNHLY and CDR2 FYNNEI. This CDR3 has 18 amino acids. Trimming at V came to 8 bases and at J to 0 bases, leaving 13 bases not matched to a gene. Specimen: peripheral blood. The chain joins TRBV2 to TRBJ2-1; TRBD1 agrees at 10 bases. This clonotype was sampled from a woman under 40 with active or convalescent COVID-19. CDR3 sequence: CASSSDRGLPSSYNEQFF. DNA for the CDR3: TGTGCCAGCTCTTCCGACAGGGGGCTTCCCAGCTCCTACAATGAGCAGTTCTTC.